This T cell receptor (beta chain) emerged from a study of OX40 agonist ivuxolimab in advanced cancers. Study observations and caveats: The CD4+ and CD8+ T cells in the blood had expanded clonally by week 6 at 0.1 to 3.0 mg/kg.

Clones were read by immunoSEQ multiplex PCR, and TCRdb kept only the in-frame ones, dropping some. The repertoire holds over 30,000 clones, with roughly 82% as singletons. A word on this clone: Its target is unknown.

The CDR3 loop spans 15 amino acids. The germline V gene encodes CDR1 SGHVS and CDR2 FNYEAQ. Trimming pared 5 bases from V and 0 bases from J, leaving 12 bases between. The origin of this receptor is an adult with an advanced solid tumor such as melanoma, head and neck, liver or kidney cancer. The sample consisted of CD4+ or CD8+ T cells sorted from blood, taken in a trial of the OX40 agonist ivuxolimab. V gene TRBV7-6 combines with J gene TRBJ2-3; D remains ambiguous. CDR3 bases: TGTGCCAGCAGCCTAGGACCAACTAGCACAGATACGCAGTATTTT. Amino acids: CASSLGPTSTDTQYF.